These T cell receptor beta chains were read from a single sample in a study of T cell responses to AZD1222 COVID-19 vaccine. Produced via immunoSEQ multiplex PCR; TCRdb's table is partial and in-frame only. This sample has about 110,000 clones; about 92% occur once, and the top ten carry approximately 7.9%. The specimen comprised peripheral blood, sampled 28 days after the second AZD1222 dose. These receptors came from an adult who received the AZD1222 COVID-19 vaccine. CDR3s include the opening cysteine and the closing phenylalanine or tryptophan. Each record gives: J gene, D gene, V gene, CDR3 protein. The D gene is left open where the match is weak.

TRBJ1-1 | NA | TRBV18 | CASSPEDVGLTEAFF
TRBJ2-2 | NA | TRBV6-4 | CASSEWAENTGELFF
TRBJ1-3 | NA | TRBV29-1 | CSARIGNTIYF
TRBJ1-4 | NA | TRBV11-2 | CALGGADEKLFF
TRBJ1-3 | TRBD1 | TRBV27 | CASSLIGTGGNTIYF
TRBJ1-2 | NA | TRBV28 | CASRPTGIYGYTF
TRBJ1-6 | NA | TRBV6-5 | CATRTASYNSPLHF
TRBJ2-7 | NA | TRBV10-3 | CAIKRDTAYYEQYF
TRBJ1-1 | NA | TRBV18 | CASSETRGTEAFF
TRBJ2-5 | TRBD2 | TRBV5-1 | CASSLTGTRETQYF
TRBJ1-5 | NA | TRBV2 | CASSGPRGISNQPQHF
TRBJ2-3 | NA | TRBV28 | CASFSRNTQYF
TRBJ2-5 | NA | TRBV2 | CASSEDGLGEAQYF
TRBJ2-5 | NA | TRBV29-1 | CSVNRDFQETQYF
TRBJ2-7 | NA | TRBV3-1/TRBV3-2 | CASSQSGGYEQYF
TRBJ2-7 | NA | TRBV5-6 | CASSLWGSYEQYF
TRBJ1-5 | TRBD1 | TRBV7-8 | CASSLGQGADSNQPQHF
TRBJ1-1 | NA | TRBV19 | CASSPPRDTEAFF
TRBJ1-2 | TRBD1 | TRBV6-1 | CASSEPGGYGYTF
TRBJ2-1 | NA | TRBV24-1 | CATSDDITGFHNEQFF
TRBJ2-2 | NA | TRBV7-2 | CASSVQSGELFF
TRBJ2-1 | TRBD2 | TRBV6-5 | CASSYSIAGGYNEQFF
TRBJ2-7 | NA | TRBV18 | CASSLSFRYEQYF
TRBJ2-7 | NA | TRBV4-1 | CASSQGAVGMTYEQYF
TRBJ1-2 | TRBD1 | TRBV3-1/TRBV3-2 | CASSQGQGFYGYTF
TRBJ2-2 | TRBD2 | TRBV4-1 | CASSQEFAGAGELFF
TRBJ2-1 | TRBD2 | TRBV24-1 | CATSVPGLAGDREQFF
TRBJ1-2 | NA | TRBV7-2 | CASSLGGVRGYTF
TRBJ1-1 | NA | TRBV5-1 | CASSLNFGGGTEAFF
TRBJ2-6 | NA | TRBV2 | CASSDPQNSGANVLTF
TRBJ1-1 | NA | TRBV6-1 | CASSEFVAFF
TRBJ2-3 | NA | TRBV5-4 | CASSAGQMSADTQYF
TRBJ2-7 | NA | TRBV5-6 | CASSLTGNPYEQYF
TRBJ1-2 | NA | TRBV4-2 | CASSQLEGSAYGYTF
TRBJ2-7 | NA | TRBV9 | CASSRQSYEQYF
TRBJ1-6 | TRBD1 | TRBV5-4 | CASSLGTVPLSPLHF
TRBJ1-4 | NA | TRBV5-6 | CASSWGGGPNEKLFF
TRBJ2-7 | NA | TRBV3-1/TRBV3-2 | CASQSEGWDEQYF
TRBJ1-2 | TRBD1 | TRBV19 | CASSFQGQGTSYGYTF
TRBJ2-1 | NA | TRBV6-4 | CASRRLLLSYNEQFF
TRBJ2-7 | TRBD2 | TRBV13 | CASSSGPGTSLYEQYF
TRBJ1-1 | NA | TRBV6-2/TRBV6-3 | CASSYSSGPMQIMNTEAFF